The sample holds many counts of the clone carrying this TCR beta chain. Its antigen is unknown. From the multiplex PCR reads, TCRdb called clonotypes with MiXCR, one entry per CDR3 protein. The sample carries around 130,000 distinct CDR3 sequences, about 20% recorded once. The data belong to a study of breast tumors, draining lymph nodes, adjacent tissues. CDR3 length equals 14 residues. Looked up from germline, CDR1 is SEHNR and CDR2 is FQNEAQ (reference sequence). V shed 1 base, J shed 6 bases, and the junction held 6 bases outside the gene matches. General study results and limits: Compared with lymph nodes, tumors were less diverse; compared with nontumor tissue, more.

Breast cancer patients provided tissue from their axillary draining lymph nodes. Sequencing was carried out using axillary lymph node tissue. The V gene is TRBV7-9, the J gene TRBJ2-7; 7 nucleotides agree with TRBD1. This sequence originates from a female donor with breast cancer. Some clones in this sample may be carry-over from other donors' samples. The CDR3 reads CASSLEKAGGEQYF. CDR3 bases: TGTGCCAGCAGCTTAGAAAAGGCAGGGGGCGAGCAGTACTTC.